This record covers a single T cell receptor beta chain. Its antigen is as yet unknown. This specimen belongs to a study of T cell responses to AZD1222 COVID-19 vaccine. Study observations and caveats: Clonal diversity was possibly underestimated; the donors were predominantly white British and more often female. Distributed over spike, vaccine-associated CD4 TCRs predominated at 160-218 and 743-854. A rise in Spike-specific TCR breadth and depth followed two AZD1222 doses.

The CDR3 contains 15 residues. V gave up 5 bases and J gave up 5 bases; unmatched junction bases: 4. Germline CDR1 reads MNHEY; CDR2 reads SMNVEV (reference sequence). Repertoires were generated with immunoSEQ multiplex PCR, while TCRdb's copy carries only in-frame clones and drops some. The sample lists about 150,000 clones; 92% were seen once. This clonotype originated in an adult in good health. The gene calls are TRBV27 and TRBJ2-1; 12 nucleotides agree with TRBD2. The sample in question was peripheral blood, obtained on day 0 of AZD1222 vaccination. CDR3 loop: CASSLGLAGNNEQFF. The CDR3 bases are TGTGCCAGCAGTCTCGGACTAGCGGGAAACAATGAGCAGTTCTTC.